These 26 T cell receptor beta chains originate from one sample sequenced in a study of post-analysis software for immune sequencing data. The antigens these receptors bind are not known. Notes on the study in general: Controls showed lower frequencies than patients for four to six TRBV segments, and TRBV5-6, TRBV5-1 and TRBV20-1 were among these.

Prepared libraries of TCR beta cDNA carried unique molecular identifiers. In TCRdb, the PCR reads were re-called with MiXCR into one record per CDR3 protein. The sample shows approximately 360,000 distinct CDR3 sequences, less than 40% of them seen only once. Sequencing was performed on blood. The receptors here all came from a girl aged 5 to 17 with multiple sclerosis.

The CDR3 DNA reads as TGCGCCAGCAGCCAAGAGTCGACGGTATACACTGAAGCTTTCTTT. Its protein is CASSQESTVYTEAFF. The V call is TRBV4-3, the J call TRBJ1-1; D uncertain. The length of the CDR3 is 15 residues. Trimming removed 0 bases from V and 3 bases from J, with 11 bases in between. CDR1 is LGHNA, CDR2 YSLEER, per germline.

The CDR3 sequence is CASKGSAIEAFF. The CDR3 nucleotides are TGTGCCAGCAAAGGGTCGGCTATTGAAGCTTTCTTT. The V gene is TRBV12-3 or TRBV12-4, the J gene TRBJ1-1; D unclear. V was cut by 7 bases and J by 7 bases, with 13 bases left in between. The CDR3 extends over 12 amino acids.

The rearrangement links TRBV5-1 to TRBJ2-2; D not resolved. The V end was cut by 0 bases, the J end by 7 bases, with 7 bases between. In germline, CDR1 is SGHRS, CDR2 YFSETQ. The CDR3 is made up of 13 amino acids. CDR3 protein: CASSLAVFGELFF. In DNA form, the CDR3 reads TGCGCCAGCAGCTTGGCCGTATTCGGGGAGCTGTTTTTT.

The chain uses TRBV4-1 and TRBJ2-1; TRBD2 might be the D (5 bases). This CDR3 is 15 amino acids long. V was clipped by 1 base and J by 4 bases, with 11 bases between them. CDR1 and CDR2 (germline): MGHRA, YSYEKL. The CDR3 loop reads CASSQVGTGYNEQFF. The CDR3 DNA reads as TGCGCCAGCAGCCAAGTTGGCACGGGGTACAATGAGCAGTTCTTC.

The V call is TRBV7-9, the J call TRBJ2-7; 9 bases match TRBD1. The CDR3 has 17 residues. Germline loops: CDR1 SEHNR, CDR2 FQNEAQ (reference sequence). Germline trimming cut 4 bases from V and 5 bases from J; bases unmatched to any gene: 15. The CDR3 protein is CASSSPGQGSLGDEQYF. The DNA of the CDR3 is TGTGCCAGCAGCTCGCCGGGACAGGGAAGCTTAGGAGACGAGCAGTACTTC.

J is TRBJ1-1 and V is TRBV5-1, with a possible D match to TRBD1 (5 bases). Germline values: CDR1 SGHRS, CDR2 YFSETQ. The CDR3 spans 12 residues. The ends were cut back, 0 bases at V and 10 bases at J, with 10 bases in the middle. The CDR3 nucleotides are TGCGCCAGCAGCTTGGACGGGGCAGGAGCTTTCTTT. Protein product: CASSLDGAGAFF.

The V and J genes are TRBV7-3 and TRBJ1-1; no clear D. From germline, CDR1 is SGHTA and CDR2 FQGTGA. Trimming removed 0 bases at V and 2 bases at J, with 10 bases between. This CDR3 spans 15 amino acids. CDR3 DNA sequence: TGTGCCAGCAGCTTAACGTCCCAGGCTAACACTGAAGCTTTCTTT. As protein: CASSLTSQANTEAFF.

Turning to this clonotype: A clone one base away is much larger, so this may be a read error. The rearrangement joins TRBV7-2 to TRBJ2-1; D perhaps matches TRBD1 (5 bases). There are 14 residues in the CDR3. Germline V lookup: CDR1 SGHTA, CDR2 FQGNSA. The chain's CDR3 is CASSLVSQDNERFF. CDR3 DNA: TGTGCCAGCAGCTTAGTAAGTCAGGACAATGAGCGGTTCTTC.

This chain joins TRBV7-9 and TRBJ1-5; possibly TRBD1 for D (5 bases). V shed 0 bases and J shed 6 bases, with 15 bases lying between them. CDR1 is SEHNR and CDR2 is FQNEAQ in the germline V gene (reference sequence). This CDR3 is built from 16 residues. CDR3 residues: CASSLARAGLSQPQHF. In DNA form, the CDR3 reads TGTGCCAGCAGCTTAGCAAGGGCAGGGTTGTCTCAGCCCCAGCATTTT.

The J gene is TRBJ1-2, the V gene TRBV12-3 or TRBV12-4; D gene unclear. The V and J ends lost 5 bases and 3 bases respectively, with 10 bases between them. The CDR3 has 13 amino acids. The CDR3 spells CASSPDIDYGYTF. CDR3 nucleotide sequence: TGTGCCAGCAGTCCCGACATTGACTATGGCTACACCTTC.

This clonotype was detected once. CDR3 in DNA: TGTGCCAGCAGCTTAGTCAGACAGGGGGCTAACGAGCAGTACTTC. It translates to CASSLVRQGANEQYF. The V and J genes are TRBV7-2 and TRBJ2-7, with TRBD1 matching over 10 bases. The CDR3 totals 15 residues. The junction had 5 bases not matched to a gene; V was cut back by 1 base and J by 5 bases. Germline CDR1 reads SGHTA; CDR2 reads FQGNSA.

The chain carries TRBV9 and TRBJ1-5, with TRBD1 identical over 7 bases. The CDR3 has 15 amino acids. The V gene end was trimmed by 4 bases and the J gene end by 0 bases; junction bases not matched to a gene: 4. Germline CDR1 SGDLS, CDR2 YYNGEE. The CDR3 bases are TGTGCCAGCAGCCTGACAGGGAGTAGCAATCAGCCCCAGCATTTT. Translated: CASSLTGSSNQPQHF.

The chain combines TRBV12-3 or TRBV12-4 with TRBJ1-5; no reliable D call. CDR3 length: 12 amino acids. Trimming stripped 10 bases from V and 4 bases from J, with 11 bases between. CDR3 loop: CATAEGNQPQHF. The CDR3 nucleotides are TGTGCCACCGCTGAAGGGAATCAGCCCCAGCATTTT.

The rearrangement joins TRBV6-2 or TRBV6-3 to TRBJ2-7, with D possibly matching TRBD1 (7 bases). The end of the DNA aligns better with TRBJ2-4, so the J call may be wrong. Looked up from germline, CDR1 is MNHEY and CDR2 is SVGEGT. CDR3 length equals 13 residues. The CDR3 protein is CASRGGGGNIQYF. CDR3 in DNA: TGTGCCAGCAGAGGAGGGGGCGGAAACATTCAGTACTTC.

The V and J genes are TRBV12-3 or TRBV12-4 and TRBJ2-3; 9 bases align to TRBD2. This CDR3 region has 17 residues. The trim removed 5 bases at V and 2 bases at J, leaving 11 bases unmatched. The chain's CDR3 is CASSPEGLAHPTDTQYF. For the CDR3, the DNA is TGTGCCAGCAGTCCGGAGGGACTAGCACATCCCACAGATACGCAGTATTTT.

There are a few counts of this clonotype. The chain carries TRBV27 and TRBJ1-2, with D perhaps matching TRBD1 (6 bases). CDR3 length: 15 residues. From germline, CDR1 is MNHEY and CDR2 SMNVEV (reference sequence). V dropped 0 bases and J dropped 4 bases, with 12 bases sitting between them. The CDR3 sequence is CASSLSPGGAYGYTF. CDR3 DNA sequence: TGTGCCAGCAGTTTATCTCCTGGGGGCGCCTATGGCTACACCTTC.

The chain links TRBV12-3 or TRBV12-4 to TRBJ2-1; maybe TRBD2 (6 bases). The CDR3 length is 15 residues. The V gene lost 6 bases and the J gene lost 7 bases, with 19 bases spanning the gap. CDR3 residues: CASSETGTSTNEQFF. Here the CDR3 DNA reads TGTGCCAGCAGCGAAACCGGGACTTCAACAAATGAGCAGTTCTTC.

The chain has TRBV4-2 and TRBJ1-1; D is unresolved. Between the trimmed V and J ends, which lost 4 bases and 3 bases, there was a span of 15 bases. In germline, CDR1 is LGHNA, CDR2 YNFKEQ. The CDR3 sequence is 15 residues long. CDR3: CASSPDFSVDTEAFF. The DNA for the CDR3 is TGTGCCAGCAGCCCAGATTTTTCCGTGGACACTGAAGCTTTCTTT.

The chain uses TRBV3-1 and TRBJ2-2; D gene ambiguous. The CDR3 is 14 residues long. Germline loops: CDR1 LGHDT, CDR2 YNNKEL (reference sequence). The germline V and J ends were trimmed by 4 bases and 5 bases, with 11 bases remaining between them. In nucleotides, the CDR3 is TGTGCCAGCAGCCTATGGGGAATGACCGGGGAGCTGTTTTTT. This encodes CASSLWGMTGELFF.

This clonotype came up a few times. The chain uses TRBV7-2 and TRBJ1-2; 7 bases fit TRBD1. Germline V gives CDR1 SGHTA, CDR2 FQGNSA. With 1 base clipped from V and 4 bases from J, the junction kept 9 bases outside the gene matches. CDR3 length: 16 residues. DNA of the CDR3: TGTGCCAGCAGCTTAGAGGATCCAGGGGGGAGCTATGGCTACACCTTC. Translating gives CASSLEDPGGSYGYTF. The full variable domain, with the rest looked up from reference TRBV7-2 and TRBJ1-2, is GAGVSQSPSNKVTEKGKDVELRCDPISGHTALYWYRQSLGQGLEFLIYFQGNSAPDKSGLPSDRFSAERTGGSVSTLTIQRTQQEDSAVYLCASSLEDPGGSYGYTFGSGTRLTVV.

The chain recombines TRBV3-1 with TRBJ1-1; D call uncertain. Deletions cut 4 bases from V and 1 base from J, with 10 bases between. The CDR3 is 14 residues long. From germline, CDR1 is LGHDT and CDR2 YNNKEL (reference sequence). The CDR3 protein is CASSLEGANTEAFF. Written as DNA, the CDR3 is TGTGCCAGCAGCCTCGAGGGAGCGAACACTGAAGCTTTCTTT.

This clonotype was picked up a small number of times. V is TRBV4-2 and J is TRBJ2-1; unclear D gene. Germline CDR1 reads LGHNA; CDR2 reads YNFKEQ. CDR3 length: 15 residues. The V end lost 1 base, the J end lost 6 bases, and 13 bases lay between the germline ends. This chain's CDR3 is CASSQGQPIGNEQFF. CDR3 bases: TGTGCCAGCAGCCAAGGGCAGCCGATCGGCAATGAGCAGTTCTTC.

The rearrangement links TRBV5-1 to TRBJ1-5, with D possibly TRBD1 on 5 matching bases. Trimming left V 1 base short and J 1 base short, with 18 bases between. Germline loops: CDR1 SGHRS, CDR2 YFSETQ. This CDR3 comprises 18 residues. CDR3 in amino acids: CASSLWPPTGGSNQPQHF. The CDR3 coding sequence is TGCGCCAGCAGCTTGTGGCCCCCAACCGGGGGGAGCAATCAGCCCCAGCATTTT.

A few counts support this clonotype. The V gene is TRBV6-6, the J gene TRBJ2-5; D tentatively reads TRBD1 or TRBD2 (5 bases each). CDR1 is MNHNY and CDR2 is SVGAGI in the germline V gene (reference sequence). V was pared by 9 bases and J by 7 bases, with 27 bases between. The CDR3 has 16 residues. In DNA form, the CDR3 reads TGTGCCAGTCTCGTAAGCCCCGGGGCCGTGGAAGGGACCCAGTACTTC. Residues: CASLVSPGAVEGTQYF.

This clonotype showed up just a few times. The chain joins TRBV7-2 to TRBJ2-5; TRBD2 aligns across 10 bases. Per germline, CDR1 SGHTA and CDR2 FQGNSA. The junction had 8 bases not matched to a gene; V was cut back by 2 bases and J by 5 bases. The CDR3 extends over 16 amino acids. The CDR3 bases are TGTGCCAGCAGCTTAACTAGCGGGGCAACTTGGGAGACCCAGTACTTC. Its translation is CASSLTSGATWETQYF.

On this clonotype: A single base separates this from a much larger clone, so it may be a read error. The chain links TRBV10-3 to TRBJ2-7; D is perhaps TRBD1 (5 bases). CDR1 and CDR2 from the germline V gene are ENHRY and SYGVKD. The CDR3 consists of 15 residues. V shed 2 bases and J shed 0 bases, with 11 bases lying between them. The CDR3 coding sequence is TGTGCCATCAGTGAGACAGGTCTCTCCTCCTACGAGCAGTACTTC. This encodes CAISETGLSSYEQYF.